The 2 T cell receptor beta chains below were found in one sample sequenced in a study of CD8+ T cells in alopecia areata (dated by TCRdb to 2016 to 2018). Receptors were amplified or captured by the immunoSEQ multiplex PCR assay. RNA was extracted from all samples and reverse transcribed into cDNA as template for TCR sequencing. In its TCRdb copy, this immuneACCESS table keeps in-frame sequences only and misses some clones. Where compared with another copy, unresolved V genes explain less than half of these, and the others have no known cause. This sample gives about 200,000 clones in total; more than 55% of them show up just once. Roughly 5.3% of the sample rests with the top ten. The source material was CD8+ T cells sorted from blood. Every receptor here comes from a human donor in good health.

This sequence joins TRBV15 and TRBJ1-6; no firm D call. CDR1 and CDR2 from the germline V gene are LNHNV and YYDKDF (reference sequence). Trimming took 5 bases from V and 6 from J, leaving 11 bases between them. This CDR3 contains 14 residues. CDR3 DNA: TGTGCCACCAGCGATAGTTTTACTAATTCACCCCTCCACTTT. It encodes CATSDSFTNSPLHF.

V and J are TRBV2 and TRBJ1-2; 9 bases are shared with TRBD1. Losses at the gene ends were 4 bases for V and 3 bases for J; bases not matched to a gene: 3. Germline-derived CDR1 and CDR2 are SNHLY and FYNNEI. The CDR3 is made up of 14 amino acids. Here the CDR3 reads CASSGTGDYYGYTF. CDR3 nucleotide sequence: TGTGCCAGCAGTGGGACAGGGGACTACTATGGCTACACCTTC.